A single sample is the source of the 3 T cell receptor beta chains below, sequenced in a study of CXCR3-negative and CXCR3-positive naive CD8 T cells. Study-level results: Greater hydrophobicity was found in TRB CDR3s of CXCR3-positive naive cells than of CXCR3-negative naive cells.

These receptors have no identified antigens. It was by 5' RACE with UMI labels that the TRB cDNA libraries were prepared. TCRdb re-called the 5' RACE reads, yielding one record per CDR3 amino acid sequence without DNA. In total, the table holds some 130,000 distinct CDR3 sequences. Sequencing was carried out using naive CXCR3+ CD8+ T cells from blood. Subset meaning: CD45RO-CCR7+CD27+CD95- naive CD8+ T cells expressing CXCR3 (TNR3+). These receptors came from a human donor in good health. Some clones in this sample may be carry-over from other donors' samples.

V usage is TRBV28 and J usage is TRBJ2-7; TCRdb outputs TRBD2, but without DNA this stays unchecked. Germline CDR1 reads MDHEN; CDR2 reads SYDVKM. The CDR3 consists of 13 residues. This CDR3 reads CASRLGTSYEQYF.

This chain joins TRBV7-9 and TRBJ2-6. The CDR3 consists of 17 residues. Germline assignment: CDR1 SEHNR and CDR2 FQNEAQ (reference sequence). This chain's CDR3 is CASSPRTRSAGANVLTF.

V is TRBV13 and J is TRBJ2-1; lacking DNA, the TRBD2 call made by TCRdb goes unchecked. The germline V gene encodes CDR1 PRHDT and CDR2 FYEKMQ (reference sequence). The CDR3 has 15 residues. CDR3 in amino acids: CASTIEAGAFNEQFF.